This record covers a single T cell receptor (beta chain). Amplification used 60 Vbeta primers and 13 Jbeta primers. Generated by immunoSEQ multiplex PCR, the TCRdb table keeps only in-frame clones and is missing some. This sample has approximately 180,000 clones, with almost 80% found just once. The data are from a study of cytomegalovirus exposure and HLA in healthy donors. Trimming stripped 0 bases from V and 4 bases from J, with 11 bases between. Looked up from germline, CDR1 is SGDLS and CDR2 is YYNGEE. This CDR3 is 15 amino acids long. The receptor's source is a man in his forties or fifties in good health and CMV-seropositive. Material: PBMCs. J is TRBJ1-5 and V is TRBV9; D is unclear. This CDR3 reads CASSVDGQVNQPQHF. CDR3 bases: TGTGCCAGCAGCGTAGACGGCCAGGTTAATCAGCCCCAGCATTTT.